This T cell receptor beta chain was sequenced in a study of T-cell memory formation after mild COVID-19 (dated by TCRdb to 2020 to 2023). Background on the whole study: TCR sequence clusters from the two donors were found to be largely donor specific. In two donors, T-cell clones that expanded and contracted after mild COVID-19 were followed by sequencing TCRalpha and TCRbeta repertoires longitudinally. The cohort was made up of two young adult volunteers, one female and one male, who were previously healthy.

Remarks on this clonotype: The clone's antigen remains unknown. The record has no base qualities; no much larger clone is one base away.

PBMCs were isolated by Ficoll-Paque density gradient centrifugation. Taken from cysteine to phenylalanine, the CDR3 has 14 residues. Of all the DNA, just the CDR3 is kept, 42 bases in frame from base 1. Per the germline V gene (reference sequence), DFQATT is the CDR1 and SNEGSKA is the CDR2. V is trimmed back by 0 bases and J by 5 bases, and the junction contains 4 bases that no gene match accounts for. Sequencing instrument: Illumina NovaSeq 6000. cDNA libraries for TCRalpha and TCRbeta were prepared by 5'RACE using constant-segment primers, with sample barcodes and unique molecular identifiers added. RNA was extracted from every sample with Trizol reagent. Libraries were amplified in two PCR steps, with a second sample barcode and Illumina TruSeq adapters added in the second step. Sequencing of libraries was performed on an Illumina NovaSeq with 2 x 150 bp paired-end reads. Concerning the study's data processing: The reads were demultiplexed and collapsed into UMI-guided consensus sequences using migec v1.2.7. With mixcr v2.1.11, UMI consensuses were aligned to TRA and TRB V and J templates and assembled into clonotypes. Expanded or contracted clonotypes were those called significant by both edgeR and NoisET, with noise models trained on biological replicates. For edgeR calls, the cutoffs were a false discovery rate-adjusted p below 0.01 and a log2 fold-change threshold of 1. As an exploratory analysis of dynamics, max-normalized trajectories of the 1000 most abundant clonotypes were examined with PCA combined with hierarchical clustering. Separately sequenced CD4+ and CD8+ repertoires were used to assign a CD4 or CD8 phenotype to each responding clone. The public sequencing data were trimmed at Q25 with fastp and processed into clonotypes with MiXCR by TCRdb, which kept only in-frame beta chains. Rows matching on CDR3 protein sequence are summarized as one entry with the most common DNA and genes. Here the V and J calls rest on TCRdb's processing, not on the authors' analysis. This sample has 580,000 or so distinct CDR3 sequences in its table, and roughly a sixth of those were observed once. Roughly 7.8% of the sample is in the top ten clones.

On the study overall, not on this receptor specifically: Some responding clones were detected in pre-infection memory, which suggested that pre-existing cross-reactive memory T cells had joined the SARS-CoV-2 response. SARS-CoV-2 specificity of the second-wave clones peaking on day 37 was not confirmed. Only two mild cases were covered by the study, and larger cohorts that include severe cases with pre-infection samples were considered necessary. Contracting CD4+ clones appeared mostly in the CM and EM memory subsets, whereas CD8+ clones were enriched in EMRA. Clones contracting from day 15 to 85 had balanced CD4/CD8 phenotypes, while a second wave expanding from day 15 to 37 was biased towards CD4+.

Recombination connected TRBV20-1 to TRBJ2-7, with 10 central nucleotides matching TRBD1. The sequence came from an adult woman who had mild COVID-19 (a few samples of this study predate the infection). The sample titles of this study are shuffled in the database, so cell type and time point are left out; the donor was told from shared clones. What was sequenced was PBMCs or a T cell subset sorted from them (not recorded which). CDR3 sequence: CSARDGTGVDEQYF. In nucleotide form, the sequence is TGCAGTGCTAGAGATGGGACAGGGGTTGACGAGCAGTACTTC.